This is a list of T cell receptor beta chains from one sample in a study of T cells in tuberculosis. Produced via immunoSEQ multiplex PCR; TCRdb's table is partial and in-frame only. The data show some 40,000 clones, with about 95% seen just once and 3% to 4% held by the top ten. Material: PBMCs. The receptors here all came from a donor aged 10 to 29 with latent tuberculosis or without tuberculosis infection. Both conserved end residues are part of each CDR3. A D gene is named only where the DNA matches it firmly. Some rows mark clone size as missing; the rest say once, few, many or name a class of expanded clone.

V: TRBV6-5
J: TRBJ2-1
size: -
D: TRBD2
DNA: TGTGCCAGCAGTGTGCGGGGGGGCGGCCACAATGAGCAGTTCTTC
CDR3: CASSVRGGGHNEQFF

V: TRBV4-1
J: TRBJ2-6
size: -
D: -
DNA: TGCGCCAGCAGCCAAGGGGGAATGGGGGCCGGGGCCAACGTCCTGACTTTC
CDR3: CASSQGGMGAGANVLTF

V: TRBV30
J: TRBJ1-2
size: -
D: -
DNA: TGTGCCTGGGCGGGACTTGATGGCTACACCTTC
CDR3: CAWAGLDGYTF

V: TRBV5-1
J: TRBJ2-3
size: -
D: TRBD2
DNA: TGCGCCAGCAGCTTGGCCTACGAGCGGGGGGGCCACACAGATACGCAGTATTTT
CDR3: CASSLAYERGGHTDTQYF

V: TRBV30
J: TRBJ1-1
size: -
D: -
DNA: TGTGCCTGGAGGTCCCGGGTGAACACTGAAGCTTTCTTT
CDR3: CAWRSRVNTEAFF

V: TRBV7-9
J: TRBJ2-7
size: -
D: TRBD1
DNA: TGTGCCAGCAGTGGGACAGTTTACACCTACGAGCAGTACTTC
CDR3: CASSGTVYTYEQYF

V: TRBV27
J: TRBJ2-1
size: -
D: TRBD2
DNA: TGTGCCAGCAGTCAACCACGGGGGGGCCTTTACAATGAGCAGTTCTTC
CDR3: CASSQPRGGLYNEQFF

V: TRBV5-8
J: TRBJ1-2
size: -
D: -
DNA: TGTGCCAGCAGCGAAAGGGGTGGCTATGGCTACACCTTC
CDR3: CASSERGGYGYTF

V: TRBV19
J: TRBJ2-2
size: -
D: TRBD1
DNA: TGTGCCAGTAGTCTCGCCCTCGGACAGGGGAGGTTTTTT
CDR3: CASSLALGQGRFF

V: TRBV5-5
J: TRBJ2-5
size: -
D: TRBD1
DNA: TGTGCCAGCAGCTTGGGGACAGGGGGTCGGGCGGCCCAGTACTTC
CDR3: CASSLGTGGRAAQYF

V: TRBV9
J: TRBJ2-1
size: -
D: -
DNA: TGTGCCAGCAGCGTATTATCGGACAGTCGTGATGAGCAGTTCTTC
CDR3: CASSVLSDSRDEQFF

V: TRBV28
J: TRBJ1-6
size: -
D: -
DNA: TGTGCCAGCAGTTTATCTATCGCGTCACCCCTCCACTTT
CDR3: CASSLSIASPLHF

V: TRBV5-8
J: TRBJ2-5
size: -
D: TRBD2
DNA: TGTGCCAGCAGCTCCGGACTAGCGGGGGGAGAGACCCAGTACTTC
CDR3: CASSSGLAGGETQYF

V: TRBV6-5
J: TRBJ1-4
size: -
D: TRBD1
DNA: TGTGCCAGCAGCCCCGGGACAGGGGGTGAAAAACTGTTTTTT
CDR3: CASSPGTGGEKLFF

V: TRBV7-8
J: TRBJ1-2
size: -
D: -
DNA: TGTGCCAGCAGCTTAAGAACCGGAGGTGGGTTCAGTGGCTACACCTTC
CDR3: CASSLRTGGGFSGYTF

V: TRBV9
J: TRBJ1-6
size: -
D: -
DNA: TGTGCCAGCAGCGGATGGGAGTCACCCCTCCACTTT
CDR3: CASSGWESPLHF

V: TRBV18
J: TRBJ2-2
size: -
D: TRBD1
DNA: TGTGCCAGCTCACCCCTACAGGGGCCCACCGGGGAGCTGTTTTTT
CDR3: CASSPLQGPTGELFF

V: TRBV18
J: TRBJ1-2
size: -
D: -
DNA: TGTGCCAGCTCACGCCGGAGGCCGTCGGGGGGCTACACCTTC
CDR3: CASSRRRPSGGYTF

V: TRBV28
J: TRBJ1-1
size: -
D: -
DNA: TGTGCCAGCAGTCTATTCGGGACTGAAGCTTTCTTT
CDR3: CASSLFGTEAFF

V: TRBV28
J: TRBJ1-5
size: once
D: TRBD1
DNA: TGTGCCAGCAGTTTACCCACTTGGGACAGGGGGAAGAGCAATCAGCCCCAGCATTTT
CDR3: CASSLPTWDRGKSNQPQHF

V: TRBV14
J: TRBJ2-1
size: -
D: -
DNA: TGTGCCAGCAGCCACCTCCGGGACTACAATGAGCAGTTCTTC
CDR3: CASSHLRDYNEQFF

V: TRBV19
J: TRBJ1-1
size: -
D: -
DNA: TGTGCCAGTACCGAGTCGAACACTGAAGCTTTCTTT
CDR3: CASTESNTEAFF

V: TRBV2
J: TRBJ2-1
size: -
D: -
DNA: TGTGCCAGCAGAGCGGAATTACTAGTGGGGGGCTACAATGAGCAGTTCTTC
CDR3: CASRAELLVGGYNEQFF

V: TRBV5-1
J: TRBJ2-1
size: -
D: TRBD1
DNA: TGCGCCAGCAGCTTGCGTAGGGCAGGGGGCGCAGTCCATGAGCAGTTCTTC
CDR3: CASSLRRAGGAVHEQFF

V: TRBV9
J: TRBJ1-5
size: -
D: -
DNA: TGTGCCAGCAGCGTGGGAGACCGGCATTATCAGCCCCAGCATTTT
CDR3: CASSVGDRHYQPQHF

V: TRBV2
J: TRBJ2-6
size: -
D: -
DNA: TGTGCCAGCAGCCGGGACATGAGCTCTGGGGCCAACGTCCTGACTTTC
CDR3: CASSRDMSSGANVLTF

V: TRBV19
J: TRBJ2-2
size: -
D: -
DNA: TGTGCCAGTAGTCCCAGGGTAAACACCGGGGAGCTGTTTTTT
CDR3: CASSPRVNTGELFF

V: TRBV29-1
J: TRBJ2-3
size: -
D: TRBD2
DNA: TGCAGCGGCCGACTAGCGAGCGCAGATACGCAGTATTTT
CDR3: CSGRLASADTQYF

V: TRBV2
J: TRBJ1-2
size: -
D: -
DNA: TGTGCCAGCAGTGAAACACAGACCTATGGCTACACCTTC
CDR3: CASSETQTYGYTF

V: TRBV27
J: TRBJ2-3
size: -
D: -
DNA: TGTGCCAGCAGGGGGGGGAATACAGGGACATGGGTCACAGATACGCAGTATTTT
CDR3: CASRGGNTGTWVTDTQYF